This T cell receptor beta chain was profiled in a study of type 1 regulatory T cells. On the study more broadly: An in vitro protocol generated T-allo10, a Tr1-enriched, alloantigen-specific CD4 T cell product.

This clonotype showed up just a few times. Its antigen is not identified. Germline CDR1 MNHEY, CDR2 SVGEGT. Trimming shortened V by 4 bases and J by 2 bases, and 9 bases separated the two germline ends. The CDR3 has 13 residues. A single record per CDR3 protein comes from TCRdb applying MiXCR to the reads. The top ten clones hold around 5% of a sample with around 23,000 distinct CDR3 sequences, less than 60% of them seen once. This TCR was sampled from a human donor in good health. The chain combines TRBV6-2 or TRBV6-3 with TRBJ2-7, with a tentative D call TRBD2 (5 bases). The sample consisted of cultured T cells, either the whole culture or a sorted T cell fraction (not recorded which). CDR3 DNA sequence: TGTGCCAGCAGTTGGACGGGAACCTACGAGCAGTACTTC. Its protein product is CASSWTGTYEQYF.